This TCR beta chain was sequenced during a study of blood T cell repertoires in COVID-19 (dated by TCRdb to between 2020 and 2021). Regarding the study in general: Samples covering the acute and convalescent phases of COVID-19 were provided by collaborators in the United States, Italy and Spain. The material from the prospective study consisted of cDNA or gDNA derived from T cells, B-cell-depleted T cells, or PBMCs. Deeply sampled blood TCRbeta repertoires from subjects exposed to, actively infected with, or recovered from COVID-19 were included in the dataset. A freely available public database, intended as a resource for researchers studying the immune response to SARS-CoV-2, is where the repertoires were released. The samples were drawn from the first 160 participants of the ongoing ImmuneRACE study and from more than 1,000 subjects provided by 6 global collaborators. A de-identified subject ID, COVID-19 status, age in years and sex were almost always included in the sample metadata. HLA class I and class II types, where available, came from metadata supplied by the sample provider rather than from assay-based typing.

The germline V gene specifies SNHLY as CDR1 and FYNNEI as CDR2. Reading from cysteine to phenylalanine, the CDR3 counts 12 amino acids. Only CDR3 DNA is held: 36 bases, read in frame from base 1. V is reduced by 6 bases and J by 7 bases, leaving a spacing of 12 bases between them. What the study reported, not specific to this receptor: The amount of clinical and demographic metadata varied by source and participant and was provided uncurated.

TCRbeta CDR3 regions were amplified from genomic DNA by means of the immunoSEQ Assay, a bias-controlled multiplex PCR. In the paper's pipeline: The number of nucleated cells in each sample was estimated by amplification of reference gene primers within the assay. To quantify the absolute abundance of each unique TCRbeta CDR3 rearrangement, sequence reads were collapsed and filtered. Productive Simpson clonality was computed per sample as the square root of Simpson's diversity index over productive rearrangements. Sourced from immuneACCESS, this table was stored by TCRdb with only in-frame sequences that have V and J called. A share of the clones is absent; for the studies checked, an unresolved V gene accounts for under half, and the remainder has no known explanation. Clone size and the V and J calls come from that table; the DNA yielded D and trimming. This sample comprises a few hundred thousand clones, more than 75% of them detected only once. Of the sample, 2.5% to 3.5% falls within the top ten clones.

Comments on this clone: What this receptor recognizes is not known. No base quality information exists; no much larger clone differs at one position.

Participants in the prospective study were aged roughly 18 to 100 years, lived in 20 to 30 United States geographic areas, and enrolled through a virtual design. In the prospective study, participants were assigned to cohorts based on the clinical history participants reported in a screening survey and a study questionnaire. Recovered participants in ImmuneRACE Cohort 3 were defined as having two consecutive negative NP/OP PCR tests, clearance from a healthcare professional, or resolution of symptoms. Mobile phlebotomists in the prospective study collected whole blood, serum and a nasopharyngeal or oropharyngeal swab from every participant. Over a roughly 2-month period, participants in the prospective study had the option of providing additional blood draws and questionnaires. Blood samples from the prospective study were shipped frozen or at room temperature prior to DNA extraction.

Sequencing used PBMCs or T cells enriched from blood (not recorded which). The source of this sequence is a woman aged 25 to 39 who had recovered from COVID-19. The rearranged chain carries TRBV2 and TRBJ1-2; matching of 6 bases hints at TRBD1 as the D gene. The sequenced DNA: TGTGCCAGCAGGAGGGACAAAGGTGGCTACACCTTC. This is translated as CASRRDKGGYTF. The full variable domain, with segments outside the CDR3 supplied by the reference TRBV2 and TRBJ1-2 proteins, appears as EPEVTQTPSHQVTQMGQEVILRCVPISNHLYFYWYRQILGQKVEFLVSFYNNEISEKSEIFDDQFSVERPDGSNFTLKIRSTKLEDSAMYFCASRRDKGGYTFGSGTRLTVV.